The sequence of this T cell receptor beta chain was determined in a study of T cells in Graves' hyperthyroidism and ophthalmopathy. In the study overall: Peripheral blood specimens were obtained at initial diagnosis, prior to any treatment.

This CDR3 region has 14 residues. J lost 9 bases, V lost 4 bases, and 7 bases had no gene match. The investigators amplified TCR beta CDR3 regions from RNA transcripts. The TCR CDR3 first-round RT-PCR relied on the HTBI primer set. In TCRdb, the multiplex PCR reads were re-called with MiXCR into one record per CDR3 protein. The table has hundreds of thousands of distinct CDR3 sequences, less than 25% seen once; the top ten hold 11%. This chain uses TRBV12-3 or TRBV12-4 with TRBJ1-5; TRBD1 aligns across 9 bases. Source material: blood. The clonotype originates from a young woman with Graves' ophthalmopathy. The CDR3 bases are TGTGCCAGCAGTTCGGGACAGGGAGTCGCGCCCCAGCATTTT. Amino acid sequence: CASSSGQGVAPQHF.